The 24 T cell receptor beta chains listed next were all sequenced from one sample in a study of blood T cell repertoires in COVID-19 (TCRdb year 2020). Library construction relied on the immunoSEQ multiplex PCR assay. The table comes from immuneACCESS by way of TCRdb, which keeps in-frame sequences with V and J called. Part of the clones is missing from these tables; in studies checked, under half for an unresolved V gene and the rest for unknown reasons. Within this sample are about 470,000 clones, with approximately 86% of them counted one time only. The ten largest clonotypes hold around 0.64% of the sample. The sample taken for sequencing was PBMCs or T cells enriched from blood (not recorded which). The receptors derive from a woman in her late teens or twenties who had recovered from COVID-19.

This chain links TRBV3-1 (or the pseudogene TRBV3-2) with TRBJ2-7; 9 nucleotides line up with TRBD2. CDR3 length: 18 residues. CDR1 LGHDT and CDR2 YNNKEL come from the germline V gene (reference sequence). V trimming: 1 base; J trimming: 3 bases; junction bases outside the gene matches: 13. The CDR3 sequence: CASSQGGGAVSLSYEQYF. Here the CDR3 DNA reads TGTGCCAGCAGCCAAGGCGGGGGGGCAGTTAGTTTAAGCTACGAGCAGTACTTC.

The chain carries TRBV4-1 and TRBJ1-1, with TRBD1 matching over 12 bases. This CDR3 spans 16 amino acids. CDR1 is MGHRA, CDR2 YSYEKL, per germline. After removal of 4 bases from V and 3 bases from J, the junction contained 6 bases not matched to a gene. This CDR3 reads CASSRGQGASDTEAFF. The CDR3 region has the DNA TGCGCCAGCAGCCGGGGACAGGGGGCTTCGGACACTGAAGCTTTCTTT.

The J gene is TRBJ1-4, the V gene TRBV27; TRBD1 agrees at 12 bases. The CDR3 length is 16 residues. Germline V gives CDR1 MNHEY, CDR2 SMNVEV (reference sequence). The trim removed 6 bases at V and 3 bases at J, leaving 5 bases unmatched. Written as DNA, the CDR3 is TGTGCCAGCAGGTCGGGACAGGGGGCTTCTAATGAAAAACTGTTTTTT. This encodes CASRSGQGASNEKLFF.

The chain joins TRBV3-1 (or the pseudogene TRBV3-2) to TRBJ1-6, with 8 positions matching TRBD1. This CDR3 is built from 13 residues. Germline-derived CDR1 and CDR2 are LGHDT and YNNKEL (reference sequence). J gave up 7 bases and V 9 bases, and 5 bases lay outside the gene matches. CDR3 amino acids: CASQGQENSPLHF. The CDR3 coding sequence is TGTGCCAGTCAGGGACAGGAGAATTCACCCCTCCACTTT.

The chain combines TRBV19 with TRBJ1-1; D unresolved. The CDR3 is 13 residues long. The germline V gene encodes CDR1 LNHDA and CDR2 SQIVND (reference sequence). The V end lost 7 bases, the J end lost 5 bases, and 14 bases lay between the germline ends. CDR3 nucleotide sequence: TGTGCCAGTATGGCCGGCTCGGGGACTGAAGCTTTCTTT. This encodes CASMAGSGTEAFF.

The rearrangement links TRBV28 to TRBJ2-1, with D possibly being TRBD1 (6 bases). Germline lookup yields CDR1 MDHEN and CDR2 SYDVKM. Trimming left V 5 bases short and J 3 bases short, with 14 bases between. This CDR3 has 15 amino acids. The CDR3 DNA is TGTGCCAGCAGTCAGGGGCTTAGAGACTACAATGAGCAGTTCTTC. Translating gives CASSQGLRDYNEQFF.

The chain has TRBV7-8 and TRBJ2-5, with D possibly TRBD1 on 6 matching bases. The germline V gene encodes CDR1 SGHVS and CDR2 FQNEAQ. The CDR3 runs 14 residues. Trimming removed 0 bases from V and 4 bases from J, with 9 bases in between. CDR3: CASSLAIGGETQYF. CDR3 sequence (DNA): TGTGCCAGCAGCTTAGCCATAGGGGGAGAGACCCAGTACTTC.

Details on this clone: The conserved phenylalanine or tryptophan normally closing the CDR3 is absent here, so this likely arose from a read error. No DNA is shown, since the ends of the CDR3 on it are uncertain; the CDR3 is the one TCRdb lists. The J gene is TRBJ1-4, the V gene TRBV12-1; the DNA was not used to check the table's D call, TRBD1. TRBV12-1 is termed a pseudogene. The CDR3 spans 11 amino acids, including both terminal residues. The CDR3 reads CASSSEGQSDL.

The chain joins TRBV12-5 to TRBJ1-2; the D gene is possibly TRBD1 (6 bases). Germline-derived CDR1 and CDR2 are LGHNT and FRNRAP. CDR3 size: 16 residues. V was cut by 3 bases and J by 2 bases, with 16 bases left in between. This CDR3 reads CASGFNQGTGNYGYTF. In DNA, the CDR3 is TGTGCTAGTGGTTTTAATCAGGGGACGGGCAACTATGGCTACACCTTC.

This clone was seen more than once but under ten times. The chain is built from TRBV18 and TRBJ2-5, with unresolved D. Trimming left V 6 bases short and J 5 bases short, with 16 bases between. This CDR3 contains 14 residues. Germline-derived CDR1 and CDR2 are KGHSH and LQKENI. The CDR3 region has the DNA TGTGCCAGCTCGACCGAGGCGTTCGAGGAGACCCAGTACTTC. Its translation: CASSTEAFEETQYF. Together with reference TRBV18 and TRBJ2-5, the CDR3 gives the full variable domain: NAGVMQNPRHLVRRRGQEARLRCSPMKGHSHVYWYRQLPEEGLKFMVYLQKENIIDESGMPKERFSAEFPKEGPSILRIQQVVRGDSAAYFCASSTEAFEETQYFGPGTRLLVL.

The genes are TRBV11-3 and TRBJ2-5, with D perhaps TRBD2 (5 bases). The CDR3 has 13 amino acids. Trimming took 1 base from V and 7 from J, leaving 10 bases between them. CDR1 and CDR2 (germline): SGHNT, YENEEA. The CDR3 loop is CASSLGPEGTQYF. CDR3 nucleotides: TGTGCCAGCAGCTTAGGGCCCGAGGGGACCCAGTACTTC.

The CDR3 reads CASSLRGGPGTGELFF. The CDR3 nucleotides are TGTGCCAGCAGCTTACGGGGGGGGCCGGGCACCGGGGAGCTGTTTTTT. The chain recombines TRBV7-2 with TRBJ2-2; 8 positions agree with TRBD2. The CDR3 totals 16 residues. V lost 2 bases to trimming and J lost 4 bases; unmatched junction nucleotides: 6. CDR1 is SGHTA and CDR2 is FQGNSA in the germline V gene.

The gene calls are TRBV5-1 and TRBJ2-2; 8 bases agree with TRBD1. Germline V gene data show CDR1 as SGHRS and CDR2 as YFSETQ. The CDR3 spans 15 residues. With V trimmed by 2 bases and J by 0 bases, 0 bases remained unmatched. The CDR3 coding sequence is TGCGCCAGCAGCTTACAGGGGGCGAACACCGGGGAGCTGTTTTTT. This gives the protein CASSLQGANTGELFF.

V is TRBV12-5 and J is TRBJ1-1; 10 bases fit TRBD1. J was trimmed by 1 base and V by 6 bases; bases with no gene match: 11. The length of the CDR3 is 17 residues. The germline CDR1 and CDR2 sequences are LGHNT and FRNRAP. The CDR3 DNA is TGTGCTAGTGGACCCCGGGACAGGGGCCAGTCGAACACTGAAGCTTTCTTT. Protein product: CASGPRDRGQSNTEAFF.

The chain is built from TRBV10-1 and TRBJ2-3, with 8 bases that match TRBD1. Germline assignment: CDR1 WNHNN and CDR2 SYGVQD (reference sequence). With V trimmed by 4 bases and J by 3 bases, 6 bases remained unmatched. CDR3 length: 15 residues. For the CDR3, the DNA is TGCGCCAGCAGTGGTGTGACAGGGGCGACAGATACGCAGTATTTT. Amino acid sequence: CASSGVTGATDTQYF.

The chain uses TRBV5-1 and TRBJ2-1, with TRBD1 matching over 9 bases. The CDR3 consists of 17 residues. Germline V gene sequence: CDR1 SGHRS, CDR2 YFSETQ. The ends lost 3 bases at V and 0 bases at J; junction bases unmatched: 7. The DNA for the CDR3 is TGCGCCAGCAGCTGGGGGGGACAGGGAAGCTCCTACAATGAGCAGTTCTTC. Protein sequence: CASSWGGQGSSYNEQFF.

The rearrangement uses TRBV4-1 and TRBJ2-7, with 9 bases fitting TRBD1. J was trimmed by 2 bases and V by 0 bases; bases with no gene match: 11. In germline, CDR1 is MGHRA, CDR2 YSYEKL. The CDR3 sequence is 18 residues long. CDR3 region: CASSQEPADRGIAYEQYF. In DNA form, the CDR3 reads TGCGCCAGCAGCCAAGAACCTGCCGACAGGGGGATCGCCTACGAGCAGTACTTC.

The V call is TRBV4-1, the J call TRBJ1-2; the match to TRBD1 covers 7 bases. The CDR3 totals 16 residues. Trimming took 3 bases from V and 1 from J; bases not matched to a gene: 8. The germline V gene has CDR1 MGHRA and CDR2 YSYEKL. In nucleotides, the CDR3 is TGCGCCAGCAGCCACCCTAGACAGGGACTTAACTATGGCTACACCTTC. Residues: CASSHPRQGLNYGYTF.

The V gene is TRBV5-4, the J gene TRBJ1-3; the match to TRBD1 covers 12 bases. The CDR3 spans 16 residues. The germline V gene has CDR1 SGHNT and CDR2 YYREEE (reference sequence). V gave up 4 bases and J gave up 0 bases; unmatched junction bases: 2. Written as DNA, the CDR3 is TGTGCCAGCAGCCCGGGACAGGGGGCCTCTGGAAACACCATATATTTT. Its translation: CASSPGQGASGNTIYF.

To note about this clone: Other nucleotide sequences in the sample specify the same CDR3. The V and J genes are TRBV12-3 or TRBV12-4 and TRBJ1-1, with unresolved D. V was pared by 6 bases and J by 1 base, with 9 bases between. The CDR3 is made up of 13 amino acids. The CDR3, as DNA: TGTGCCAGCAGGCCAACAGCGAACACTGAAGCTTTCTTT. It is translated as CASRPTANTEAFF.

The V call is TRBV5-1, the J call TRBJ2-5, with 8 bases lining up with TRBD2. CDR3 length: 14 residues. The germline V gene encodes CDR1 SGHRS and CDR2 YFSETQ. V dropped 0 bases and J dropped 5; count of bases not matched to a gene: 3. This chain's CDR3 is CASSLGSGTETQYF. CDR3 sequence (DNA): TGCGCCAGCAGCTTGGGTAGCGGGACGGAGACCCAGTACTTC.

The chain combines TRBV6-5 with TRBJ2-5; 10 nucleotides agree with TRBD1. The CDR3 runs to 14 residues. Losses at the gene ends were 7 bases for V and 4 bases for J; bases not matched to a gene: 6. Germline V gene data show CDR1 as MNHEY and CDR2 as SVGAGI. DNA of the CDR3: TGTGCCAGCATGCTGACAGGGGGCCGAGAGACCCAGTACTTC. Its protein product is CASMLTGGRETQYF.

V gene TRBV20-1 combines with J gene TRBJ1-2; no firm D call. The germline gives CDR1 DFQATT, CDR2 SNEGSKA (reference sequence). CDR3 size: 11 residues. V lost 6 bases and J 4 bases, leaving 9 bases between the germline ends. In DNA form, the CDR3 reads TGCAGTGCACGAGGAGCCTATGGCTACACCTTC. It specifies CSARGAYGYTF.

The rearrangement uses TRBV6-5 and TRBJ2-2, with 7 positions matching TRBD1. Trimming cost V 4 bases and J 4 bases; bases outside gene matches: 9. The CDR3 is 16 residues long. Germline assignment: CDR1 MNHEY and CDR2 SVGAGI. The DNA for the CDR3 is TGTGCCAGCAGTTTACACAGGGGTCCGAGCACCGGGGAGCTGTTTTTT. Translation gives CASSLHRGPSTGELFF.